This T cell receptor (beta chain) was identified during a study of shared clonotypes between healthy human individuals. Study conclusions and caveats: Sorted-subset sequencing, rarefaction showed, was incomplete despite large depth.

As regards this clone: Antigen: not known.

This was a deep-level run. Over several immunoSEQ plates, each subset's genomic DNA was distributed in even portions. Only in-frame clones appear in the TCRdb table, and some are missing; sequencing was by immunoSEQ multiplex PCR. The sample contains some 1 million clones, roughly 80% of which appear only once. Germline CDR1 reads ENHRY; CDR2 reads SYGVKD. J lost 5 bases, V lost 7 bases, and 9 bases had no gene match. CDR3 length: 17 amino acids. The sequence was obtained from a man between 18 and 29 years old in good health. This chain links TRBV10-3 with TRBJ2-3; 16 bases match TRBD2. Material for sequencing was memory CD4+ T cells sorted from blood. Noted subset: CD45RA-negative fraction. The CDR3 here is CAIKGTSGGAVGDTQYF. The CDR3 DNA reads as TGTGCCATCAAAGGGACTAGCGGGGGGGCAGTGGGAGATACGCAGTATTTT.